This T cell receptor beta chain originates from a study of T-cell memory formation after mild COVID-19. The study, taken as a whole, reports: The study detected some responding clones in pre-infection memory, suggesting cross-reactive memory joined. Clones contracting day 15 to 85 were balanced CD4/CD8; later expanders leaned CD4+.

This CDR3 comprises 17 residues. After removal of 4 bases from V and 3 bases from J, the junction contained 11 bases not matched to a gene. Worth noting for this clonotype: Its antigen is unknown.

5'RACE primed at constant segments yielded TCR alpha and TCR beta cDNA libraries bearing sample barcodes and UMIs. Via MiXCR, TCRdb re-called the 5' RACE reads, giving one row per CDR3 protein. The table has hundreds of thousands of distinct CDR3 sequences, around 20% seen once. The chain uses TRBV23-1 and TRBJ2-1; 8 bases align to TRBD2. TRBV23-1 is marked as an open reading frame, function uncertain. The specimen was PBMCs or a T cell subset sorted from them (not recorded which). The receptor was isolated from an adult woman who had mild COVID-19 (a few samples of this study predate the infection). Cell type and time point are not known. The chain's CDR3 is CASSPDKSGGVYNEQFF. CDR3 sequence (DNA): TGCGCCAGCAGTCCCGATAAAAGCGGGGGAGTCTACAATGAGCAGTTCTTC.